This T cell receptor (beta chain) stems from a study of beta chain features in type 1 diabetes. About the research overall: Healthy donors resembled patients in age, gender and cell yields. Sorted cells examined across all samples numbered some 98 million.

Note on this clone: Its target is not known.

CDR3 length: 16 amino acids. With 4 bases clipped from V and 3 bases from J, the junction kept 4 bases outside the gene matches. Germline V gene data show CDR1 as SGHRS and CDR2 as YFSETQ. Overall study findings and caveats: In every one of the four CD4+ subsets, TCRB CDR3s were moderately but significantly shorter in Type 1 diabetes patients.

Donors contributed one heparinised blood draw apiece, averaging about 110 mL. TCRB transcripts that were expressed got sequenced, as all of the isolated RNA had been reverse transcribed. The repertoire was sequenced with immunoSEQ multiplex PCR; TCRdb's copy has only in-frame clones and lacks some. The repertoire holds almost 350,000 clones, with approximately 8.2% as singletons. The sequencing input was central memory CD4+ T cells from blood. This sequence joins TRBV5-1 and TRBJ2-1; 13 nucleotides agree with TRBD2. The sequence was obtained from a woman aged 18-29 years in good health. The CDR3 sequence: CASSGRTSGSYNEQFF. CDR3 bases: TGCGCCAGCAGCGGAAGGACTAGCGGGAGCTACAATGAGCAGTTCTTC.